The next 27 T cell receptor beta chains were all read from a single sample in a study of blood T cell repertoires in COVID-19. The assay was immunoSEQ multiplex PCR, and TCRdb's table has in-frame clones only and misses some. The table lists 65,000 to 70,000 clones, about 82% of them singletons. Sequenced sample: peripheral blood. The receptor source for this set is a man aged 50-60 years with acute or convalescent COVID-19.

The chain combines TRBV20-1 with TRBJ2-7, with D uncertain. Trimming took off 6 bases at V and 3 bases at J, with 9 bases between the two ends. CDR3 size: 11 residues. CDR1 and CDR2 from the germline V gene are DFQATT and SNEGSKA (reference sequence). The CDR3: CSANILYEQYF. In DNA form, the CDR3 reads TGCAGTGCAAACATCCTCTACGAGCAGTACTTC.

The chain has TRBV12-3 or TRBV12-4 and TRBJ1-2; D is possibly TRBD1 (5 bases). This CDR3 is 13 amino acids long. Trimming removed 4 bases from V and 8 bases from J, with 14 bases in between. This CDR3 is CASSWSREDGYTF. The CDR3 coding sequence is TGTGCCAGCAGTTGGTCCAGGGAGGACGGCTACACCTTC.

The chain has TRBV28 and TRBJ1-6; possible D gene TRBD1, 5 bases. Germline V lookup: CDR1 MDHEN, CDR2 SYDVKM. The CDR3 has 14 residues. V lost 6 bases to trimming and J lost 6 bases, with 12 bases between them. For the CDR3, the DNA is TGTGCCAGCAGATATCAGGGCGCTAATTCACCCCTCCACTTT. Translation gives CASRYQGANSPLHF.

This clone appeared a single time. The rearrangement links TRBV25-1 to TRBJ2-7; D is perhaps TRBD1 (5 bases). CDR1 and CDR2 from the germline V gene are MGHDK and SYGVNS. Trimming removed 10 bases at V and 2 bases at J, with 18 bases between. The CDR3 runs 14 residues. The CDR3 loop reads CATTAESRAYEQYF. CDR3 coding DNA: TGTGCCACCACGGCCGAGTCCAGGGCCTACGAGCAGTACTTC.

CDR3 residues: CASSSGMGGVYGYTF. CDR3 in DNA: TGTGCCAGCAGCTCTGGTATGGGAGGGGTGTATGGCTACACCTTC. The chain combines TRBV7-9 with TRBJ1-2; a weak D match, TRBD1 (5 bases). V was shortened by 4 bases and J by 5 bases, with 17 bases between the two germline ends. The CDR3 loop spans 15 amino acids. The germline V gene encodes CDR1 SEHNR and CDR2 FQNEAQ (reference sequence).

This clone was seen once. V is TRBV7-2 and J is TRBJ2-6; TRBD1 is a possible D gene (6 bases). Germline V gene sequence: CDR1 SGHTA, CDR2 FQGNSA. V lost 4 bases and J lost 0, with 13 bases in between. The CDR3 consists of 17 residues. In DNA form, the CDR3 reads TGTGCCAGCAGCTCCTACCGACAGGCCTCTGGGGCCAACGTCCTGACTTTC. Translation: CASSSYRQASGANVLTF.

The chain joins TRBV20-1 to TRBJ1-6; no definite D call. Germline V gives CDR1 DFQATT, CDR2 SNEGSKA (reference sequence). The length of the CDR3 is 14 residues. V lost 3 bases to trimming and J lost 6 bases, with 12 bases between them. CDR3 sequence (DNA): TGCAGTGCTAGTACCGCGGGCCTTAATTCACCCCTCCACTTT. Residues: CSASTAGLNSPLHF.

The genes are TRBV6-5 and TRBJ2-7; the D gene is possibly TRBD1 (6 bases). With 9 bases removed from V and 6 bases from J, the gap between germline ends came to 21 bases. Germline CDR1 MNHEY, CDR2 SVGAGI. The CDR3 runs to 14 residues. CDR3 sequence (DNA): TGTGCCAGGGGTGATCGGACAGTTAAGTGCGAGCAGTACTTC. Translated: CARGDRTVKCEQYF.

This rearrangement joins TRBV4-1 to TRBJ1-5, with TRBD1 identical over 11 bases. Looked up from germline, CDR1 is MGHRA and CDR2 is YSYEKL. V was clipped by 3 bases and J by 7 bases; unmatched bases: 23. This CDR3 comprises 21 residues. The CDR3 is CASSHIIFGQGALVKGQPQHF. DNA of the CDR3: TGCGCCAGCAGCCACATAATCTTCGGACAGGGGGCGCTGGTTAAGGGGCAGCCCCAGCATTTT.

V and J are TRBV19 and TRBJ1-2, with TRBD1 matching over 8 bases. In germline, CDR1 is LNHDA, CDR2 SQIVND (reference sequence). V lost 1 base and J lost 2; bases outside the gene matches: 3. The CDR3 totals 15 residues. The CDR3: CASSIGTGFNYGYTF. For the CDR3, the DNA is TGTGCCAGTAGTATAGGGACAGGGTTCAACTATGGCTACACCTTC.

The rearrangement joins TRBV5-1 to TRBJ2-7; TRBD2 matches 10 bases. After removal of 2 bases from V and 0 bases from J, the junction contained 2 bases not matched to a gene. Germline-derived CDR1 and CDR2 are SGHRS and YFSETQ. There are 15 residues in the CDR3. The chain's CDR3 is CASSFLAGDSYEQYF. The CDR3 DNA reads TGCGCCAGCAGCTTCCTAGCGGGAGACTCCTACGAGCAGTACTTC.

This clone was seen just once. J is TRBJ1-4 and V is TRBV6-1; D gene uncertain. The CDR3 is 15 residues long. Germline assignment: CDR1 MNHNS and CDR2 SASEGT. V dropped 1 base and J dropped 7 bases, with 13 bases sitting between them. The CDR3 DNA reads as TGTGCCAGCAGTGAAGTATGGAGGGTAGGTGAAAAACTGTTTTTT. This gives the protein CASSEVWRVGEKLFF.

J is TRBJ1-1 and V is TRBV2; D is ambiguous. V dropped 6 bases and J dropped 3 bases, with 11 bases sitting between them. There are 13 residues in the CDR3. Germline CDR1 is SNHLY and CDR2 is FYNNEI. The CDR3 loop reads CASRVVVDTEAFF. As DNA, the CDR3 is TGTGCCAGCAGAGTCGTAGTGGACACTGAAGCTTTCTTT.

The J gene is TRBJ2-7, the V gene TRBV5-1; the match to TRBD1 covers 9 bases. Germline V lookup: CDR1 SGHRS, CDR2 YFSETQ. J was trimmed by 3 bases and V by 8 bases; bases with no gene match: 9. There are 14 residues in the CDR3. This CDR3 is CASYFGTGIYEQYF. The CDR3 DNA follows: TGCGCCAGTTATTTCGGGACAGGGATCTACGAGCAGTACTTC.

The CDR3 DNA follows: TGTGCCAGCAACCCGGCGGGGCTAGCCACAGATACGCAGTATTTT. Protein sequence: CASNPAGLATDTQYF. This sequence joins TRBV11-2 and TRBJ2-3, with D perhaps TRBD2 (6 bases). Germline CDR1 and CDR2: SGHAT and FQNNGV. V was cut by 7 bases and J by 2 bases, with 16 bases left in between. This CDR3 contains 15 residues.

This chain uses TRBV28 with TRBJ2-5, with 8 bases fitting TRBD2. V was pared by 5 bases and J by 5 bases, with 7 bases of the junction left unmatched. CDR1 and CDR2 (germline): MDHEN, SYDVKM. The CDR3 sequence is 14 residues long. CDR3 nucleotide sequence: TGTGCCAGCAGTACGGGAGGGCCCTTTGAGACCCAGTACTTC. The encoded protein is CASSTGGPFETQYF.

The gene calls are TRBV9 and TRBJ2-5; maybe TRBD1 (6 bases). Trimming took 1 base from V and 2 from J, leaving 6 bases between them. Germline CDR1 and CDR2: SGDLS and YYNGEE. This CDR3 contains 13 residues. The CDR3 reads CASSVRGQETQYF. The CDR3 DNA follows: TGTGCCAGCAGCGTAAGGGGGCAAGAGACCCAGTACTTC.

This chain connects TRBV12-3 or TRBV12-4 to TRBJ1-2; D possibly corresponds to TRBD1 (5 bases). The CDR3 totals 12 residues. The V end was cut by 5 bases, the J end by 5 bases, with 9 bases between. In DNA form, the CDR3 reads TGTGCCAGCAGTCAACAGGCGTATGGCTACACCTTC. Residues: CASSQQAYGYTF.

The CDR3 DNA reads as TGTGCCAGCAGCGTAGAGGACAGGGGAACAGATACGCAGTATTTT. Amino acids: CASSVEDRGTDTQYF. The V call is TRBV9, the J call TRBJ2-3, with 9 positions matching TRBD1. V was pared by 0 bases and J by 3 bases, with 2 bases of the junction left unmatched. Germline V gene lookup returns CDR1 SGDLS and CDR2 YYNGEE. The CDR3 runs to 15 residues.

V is TRBV5-5 and J is TRBJ1-1; 7 positions agree with TRBD1. Germline assignment: CDR1 SGHKS and CDR2 YYEKEE (reference sequence). The CDR3 runs 15 residues. Trimming took 6 bases from V and 4 from J; bases not matched to a gene: 12. CDR3 bases: TGTGCCAGCACCTTTCGAGAACAGGGGAGCACTGAAGCTTTCTTT. Its translation: CASTFREQGSTEAFF.

This chain uses TRBV5-1 with TRBJ2-2, with 11 bases matching TRBD2. V trimming: 0 bases; J trimming: 6 bases; junction bases outside the gene matches: 4. CDR1 SGHRS and CDR2 YFSETQ come from the germline V gene. This CDR3 contains 16 residues. The CDR3 reads CASSLVLAGGAGELFF. The CDR3 region has the DNA TGCGCCAGCAGCTTGGTCCTAGCGGGGGGTGCCGGGGAGCTGTTTTTT. Filled out from reference TRBV5-1 and TRBJ2-2, the complete variable domain reads KAGVTQTPRYLIKTRGQQVTLSCSPISGHRSVSWYQQTPGQGLQFLFEYFSETQRNKGNFPGRFSGRQFSNSRSEMNVSTLELGDSALYLCASSLVLAGGAGELFFGEGSRLTVL.

V usage is TRBV7-6 and J usage is TRBJ2-5; TRBD2 aligns across 9 bases. The CDR3 contains 14 residues. V lost 5 bases to trimming and J lost 3 bases; unmatched junction nucleotides: 4. Germline CDR1 reads SGHVS; CDR2 reads FNYEAQ. CDR3 loop: CASSPIAGEETQYF. CDR3 DNA: TGTGCCAGCAGCCCTATAGCGGGAGAAGAGACCCAGTACTTC.

The chain combines TRBV10-2 with TRBJ2-1, with a weak D call TRBD2 (6 bases). Germline assignment: CDR1 WSHSY and CDR2 SAAADI. The CDR3 runs 14 residues. V lost 5 bases and J 2 bases, leaving 10 bases between the germline ends. The CDR3 reads CASSLLAAYNEQFF. The CDR3 nucleotides read TGCGCCAGCAGTCTACTAGCTGCCTACAATGAGCAGTTCTTC.

This chain uses TRBV6-5 with TRBJ2-3, with D tentatively TRBD1 (6 bases). Trimming shortened V by 0 bases and J by 4 bases, and 11 bases separated the two germline ends. In germline, CDR1 is MNHEY, CDR2 SVGAGI. The CDR3 covers 15 residues. The DNA of the CDR3 is TGTGCCAGCAGTTACTCTGAGGGGGTGGCAGATACGCAGTATTTT. Translation: CASSYSEGVADTQYF.

A single count supports this clone. The chain employs TRBV9 and TRBJ2-3; D is perhaps TRBD2 (5 bases). CDR1 SGDLS and CDR2 YYNGEE come from the germline V gene. V was shortened by 0 bases and J by 3 bases, with 14 bases between the two germline ends. The CDR3 loop spans 16 amino acids. CDR3 nucleotide sequence: TGTGCCAGCAGCGTAGTTTCTCGCGGGTCAACAGATACGCAGTATTTT. Translating gives CASSVVSRGSTDTQYF.

The chain is built from TRBV5-1 and TRBJ1-1; 8 nucleotides line up with TRBD1. Trimming at V came to 1 base and at J to 2 bases, leaving 7 bases not matched to a gene. There are 16 residues in the CDR3. CDR1 and CDR2 from the germline V gene are SGHRS and YFSETQ. CDR3 protein: CASSLIGQGGNTEAFF. CDR3 nucleotide sequence: TGCGCCAGCAGCTTGATCGGACAGGGTGGAAACACTGAAGCTTTCTTT.

The chain combines TRBV28 with TRBJ1-1, with 9 bases identical to TRBD1. Per germline, CDR1 MDHEN and CDR2 SYDVKM. The V and J ends lost 7 bases and 1 base, in that order; junction bases with no gene match: 13. The CDR3 totals 17 residues. CDR3 bases: TGTGCCAGCATCTTACAGACCGGGACAGGGCCGAACACTGAAGCTTTCTTT. This encodes CASILQTGTGPNTEAFF. Filled out from reference TRBV28 and TRBJ1-1, the complete variable domain reads DVKVTQSSRYLVKRTGEKVFLECVQDMDHENMFWYRQDPGLGLRLIYFSYDVKMKEKGDIPEGYSVSREKKERFSLILESASTNQTSMYLCASILQTGTGPNTEAFFGQGTRLTVV.